This entry features one T cell receptor (beta chain) sequence. Antigen: not known. As to treatment: oral pan-JAK inhibitor, 5-10 mg twice daily. Peripheral blood samples and lesional scalp punch biopsies were obtained from alopecia areata patients. Germline-derived CDR1 and CDR2 are MNHEY and SVGAGI. This CDR3 contains 14 residues. With V trimmed by 5 bases and J by 6 bases, 5 bases remained unmatched. The data were taken from a study of CD8+ T cells in alopecia areata. Overall study results and limits: Between patients, shared TCR sequences were less clear than in mice. This was possibly due in part to HLA diversity in the patient population.

As the sequencing template, cDNA was produced by extracting RNA and reverse transcribing it. The assay was immunoSEQ multiplex PCR, and TCRdb's table has in-frame clones only and misses some. The table lists fewer than 250,000 clones, 30% to 40% of them singletons. This TCR came from a human donor with alopecia areata. This rearrangement joins TRBV6-5 to TRBJ2-2, with 8 bases lining up with TRBD1. Sequencing was performed on CD4+ T cells sorted from blood, taken between weeks 30 and 35, from a patient treated with tofacitinib. The CDR3 coding sequence is TGTGCCAGCAGTCCGACAGGGGTGGCCGGGGAGCTGTTTTTT. Its translation: CASSPTGVAGELFF.